These 12 T cell receptor beta chains were sequenced from one sample in a study of tumor and adjacent non-tumor tissue in lung cancer. The template was RNA from unsorted bulk tissue. Distant lung tissue was collected more than 3 cm away from the tumor edge. A modified ARM-PCR protocol with three rounds of nested PCR amplified TCRbeta. MiXCR, applied by TCRdb to the multiplex PCR reads, yields one record per CDR3 protein. Altogether more than 35,000 distinct CDR3 sequences are present, less than 70% being singletons, with the ten largest covering 15% to 20%. Material: distant non-tumor lung tissue. The receptors originated from a woman between 35 and 50 years old with non-small cell lung cancer.

The chain has TRBV29-1 and TRBJ2-7; D not certain. The germline gives CDR1 SQVTM, CDR2 ANQGSEA. This CDR3 has 12 residues. The ends were cut back, 4 bases at V and 10 bases at J, with 17 bases in the middle. The CDR3 coding sequence is TGCAGCGTTGGAGGTAGCAACCACGTACAGTACTTC. This translates into CSVGGSNHVQYF.

Comments on this clonotype: No conserved phenylalanine or tryptophan ends this CDR3, so it is likely a read error. The rearrangement links TRBV28 to TRBJ2-7; 8 bases align to TRBD1. Germline lookup yields CDR1 MDHEN and CDR2 SYDVKM. The CDR3 runs 16 residues. V was clipped by 3 bases and J by 6 bases; unmatched bases: 13. The chain's CDR3 is CASSFLTGGVVSEQYS. The CDR3 DNA reads as TGTGCCAGCAGTTTCCTCACAGGGGGTGTCGTGTCCGAGCAGTACTCC.

This clonotype has ten or more counts. The chain is built from TRBV21-1 and TRBJ2-1; the D call TRBD2 from the table was never checked on the DNA. TRBV21-1 is a pseudogene. The CDR3 totals 13 residues. This CDR3 reads CASSKICGGNQFF. Written as DNA, the CDR3 is TGTGCCAGCAGCAAAATTTGCGGGGGGAATCAGTTCTTC.

As regards this clonotype: Since the CDR3 does not end with the conserved phenylalanine or tryptophan, this likely comes from a read error. This rearrangement joins TRBV6-6 to TRBJ1-2; 10 bases are a match to TRBD1. The V segment lost 6 bases and the J segment 8 bases; nucleotides outside the gene matches: 9. This CDR3 has 14 residues. Germline CDR1 and CDR2: MNHNY and SVGAGI (reference sequence). CDR3 protein: CASSSDRGLGGYTS. The CDR3 coding sequence is TGTGCCAGCAGCTCCGACAGGGGGCTTGGAGGCTACACCTCC.

Remarks on this clonotype: Its ends do not fully match the called genes, so a read error is possible. The chain uses TRBV11-2 and TRBJ2-5; no clear D gene. The CDR3 totals 16 residues. Germline-derived CDR1 and CDR2 are SGHAT and FQNNGV. CDR3 nucleotides: TGTGCCGGCAGCTTCACAAACGTGGGGATCGGAGAGTCCCAGTACTTC. Translation gives CAGSFTNVGIGESQYF.

The V gene is TRBV4-1, the J gene TRBJ2-3; no clear D gene. Trimming shortened V by 4 bases and J by 6 bases, and 17 bases separated the two germline ends. The CDR3 runs to 15 residues. CDR1 is MGHRA and CDR2 is YSYEKL in the germline V gene. Here the CDR3 reads CASSREWAIPDTQYF. The CDR3 DNA is TGCGCCAGCAGCCGAGAGTGGGCAATACCCGATACGCAGTATTTT.

Concerning this clonotype: One end of the junction is discordant with germline, which a read error may explain. The chain carries TRBV30 and TRBJ2-5; 13 bases are a match to TRBD2. Per germline, CDR1 GTSNPN and CDR2 SVGIG (reference sequence). CDR3 length: 16 residues. The DNA of the CDR3 is TGTGTCTGGAGTAGGGCACTAGCGGGAGGGGGAGAGACCCAGTACTTC. The encoded protein is CVWSRALAGGGETQYF.

For this clonotype: The germline gene is not matched at one end of the junction; a read error may be the cause. The chain has TRBV10-1 and TRBJ2-7; 16 nucleotides align to TRBD2. Germline loops: CDR1 WNHNN, CDR2 SYGVQD (reference sequence). The CDR3 spans 19 residues. The CDR3 region is CADNGQDGTSGRAWYGQYF. The CDR3 DNA follows: TGCGCCGACAACGGACAGGACGGGACTAGCGGGAGGGCCTGGTACGGGCAGTACTTC.

The chain recombines TRBV7-9 with TRBJ2-7; 12 bases line up with TRBD1. Germline assignment: CDR1 SEHNR and CDR2 FQNEAQ (reference sequence). V lost 3 bases to trimming and J lost 7 bases; unmatched junction nucleotides: 7. The length of the CDR3 is 15 residues. This CDR3 reads CASSFGTGGRNEQYF. CDR3 DNA: TGTGCCAGCAGCTTCGGGACAGGGGGCCGAAATGAGCAGTACTTC.

To note about this clonotype: Germline is not matched at one junction end, which may reflect a read error. This rearrangement joins TRBV12-3 or TRBV12-4 to TRBJ1-5; D perhaps matches TRBD1 (6 bases). The CDR3 contains 17 residues. CDR3 nucleotide sequence: TGTGCCAGCAGTTTTACGGGGGGGGCGGGCAGCAACCAGCCCCAGCATTTT. Its translation is CASSFTGGAGSNQPQHF.

This clonotype was counted between two and nine times. This chain links TRBV20-1 with TRBJ2-1; 16 bases are shared with TRBD2. Germline V gene lookup returns CDR1 DFQATT and CDR2 SNEGSKA (reference sequence). The CDR3 is 15 amino acids. Trimming removed 3 bases from V and 8 bases from J; junction bases left unmatched: 4. The CDR3 here is CSARGTSGRAHEQFF. For the CDR3, the DNA is TGCAGTGCTAGGGGGACTAGCGGGAGGGCCCATGAGCAGTTCTTC.

With regard to this clonotype: The junction departs from germline at one end; a sequencing error may be responsible. The chain combines TRBV28 with TRBJ2-2; D might be TRBD1 (5 bases). The CDR3 loop spans 13 amino acids. The germline CDR1 and CDR2 sequences are MDHEN and SYDVKM. The CDR3 sequence: CASSLQGTGELLF. The CDR3 coding sequence is TGTGCCAGCAGTTTACAGGGCACCGGAGAGCTGCTTTTT.